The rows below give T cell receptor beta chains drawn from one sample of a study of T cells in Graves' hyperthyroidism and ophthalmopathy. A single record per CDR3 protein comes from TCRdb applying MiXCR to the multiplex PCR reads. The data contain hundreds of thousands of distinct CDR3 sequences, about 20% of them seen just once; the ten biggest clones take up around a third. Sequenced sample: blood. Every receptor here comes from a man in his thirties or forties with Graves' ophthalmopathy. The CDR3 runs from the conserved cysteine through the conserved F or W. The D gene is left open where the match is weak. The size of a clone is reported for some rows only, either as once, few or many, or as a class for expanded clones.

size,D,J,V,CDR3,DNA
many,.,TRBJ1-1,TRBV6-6,CASSYSREGNTEAFF,TGTGCCAGCAGTTACTCGAGGGAAGGGAACACTGAAGCTTTCTTT
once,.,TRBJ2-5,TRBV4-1,CASSQGIVYQETQYF,TGCGCCAGCAGCCAAGGGATAGTGTACCAAGAGACCCAGTACTTC
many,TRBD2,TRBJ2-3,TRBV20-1,CSARGTSGKTDTQYF,TGCAGTGCTAGAGGGACTAGCGGGAAGACAGATACGCAGTATTTT
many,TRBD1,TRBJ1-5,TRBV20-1,CSARDSRGGNQPQHF,TGCAGTGCTAGAGATAGCAGGGGGGGAAATCAGCCCCAGCATTTT
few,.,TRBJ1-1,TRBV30,CAWSPAGWVTEAFF,TGTGCCTGGAGTCCGGCAGGGTGGGTCACTGAAGCTTTCTTT
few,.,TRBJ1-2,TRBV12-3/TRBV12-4,CASSLWGGDNYGYTF,TGTGCCAGCAGTTTATGGGGGGGCGATAACTATGGCTACACCTTC
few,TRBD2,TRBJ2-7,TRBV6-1,CASSEVPSGSFYEQYF,TGTGCCAGCAGTGAAGTCCCTAGCGGGAGTTTCTACGAGCAGTACTTC
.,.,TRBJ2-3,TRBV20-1,CSAMVRWGTDTQYF,TGCAGTGCTATGGTACGCTGGGGGACAGATACGCAGTATTTT
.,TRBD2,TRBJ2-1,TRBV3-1,CASSQDKGLAGTDEQFF,TGTGCCAGCAGCCAAGATAAGGGTCTAGCGGGAACCGATGAGCAGTTCTTC
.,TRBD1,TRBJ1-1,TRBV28,CASRKGNRGGVAFF,TGTGCCAGCAGGAAGGGGAACAGGGGAGGAGTGGCTTTCTTT
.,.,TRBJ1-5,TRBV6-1,CASSVHLGGNQPQHF,TGTGCCAGCAGTGTGCACCTGGGGGGCAATCAGCCCCAGCATTTT
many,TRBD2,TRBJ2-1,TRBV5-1,CASSLGSGRYNEQFF,TGCGCCAGCAGCTTGGGTAGCGGGAGATACAATGAGCAGTTCTTC
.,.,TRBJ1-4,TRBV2,CANLDRGEKLFF,TGTGCCAACCTTGACAGAGGGGAAAAACTGTTTTTT
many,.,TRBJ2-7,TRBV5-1,CASSLKPYEQYF,TGCGCCAGCAGCTTAAAACCCTACGAGCAGTACTTC
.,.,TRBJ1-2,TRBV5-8,CASSWGEGVQGYTF,TGTGCCAGCAGCTGGGGGGAGGGGGTCCAAGGCTACACCTTC
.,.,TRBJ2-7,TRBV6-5,CASSYTTTSYEQYF,TGTGCCAGCAGTTACACAACTACCTCCTACGAGCAGTACTTC
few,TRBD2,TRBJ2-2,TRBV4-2,CASSQEPSGRSTGELFF,TGTGCCAGCAGCCAAGAACCTAGCGGGAGATCTACCGGGGAGCTGTTTTTT
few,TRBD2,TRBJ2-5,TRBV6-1,CASRLSGWETQYF,TGTGCCAGCAGGCTTAGCGGGTGGGAGACCCAGTACTTC
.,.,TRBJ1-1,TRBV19,CASSPSLSREAFF,TGTGCCAGTAGTCCCAGCTTATCCCGTGAAGCTTTCTTT
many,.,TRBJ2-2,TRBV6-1,CASSHAGELFF,TGTGCCAGCAGTCATGCCGGGGAGCTGTTTTTT
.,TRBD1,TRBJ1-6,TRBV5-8,CASSPDRVGFSPLHF,TGTGCCAGCAGCCCCGACAGGGTCGGTTTTTCACCCCTCCACTTT
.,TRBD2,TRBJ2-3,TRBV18,CASSSRSGGTDTQYF,TGTGCCAGCTCATCTAGATCGGGGGGGACAGATACGCAGTATTTT
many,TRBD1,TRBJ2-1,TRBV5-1,CASSLTGVNNEQFF,TGCGCCAGCAGCTTGACAGGGGTCAACAATGAGCAGTTCTTC
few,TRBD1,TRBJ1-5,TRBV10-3,CAISEGTGGNQPQHF,TGTGCCATCAGTGAAGGGACAGGGGGGAATCAGCCCCAGCATTTT
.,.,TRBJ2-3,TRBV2,CASTQGVPGSTWTDTQYF,TGTGCCAGCACGCAAGGGGTACCGGGCTCCACCTGGACAGATACGCAGTATTTT
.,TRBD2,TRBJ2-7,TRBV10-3,CAIRPNGTSWRLFPRGEQYF,TGTGCCATCAGACCAAACGGGACTAGCTGGAGACTCTTCCCTCGGGGGGAGCAGTACTTC
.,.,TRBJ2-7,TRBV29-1,CSVFSGTTVSYEQYF,TGCAGCGTTTTTTCCGGGACAACTGTATCCTACGAGCAGTACTTC
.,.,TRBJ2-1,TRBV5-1,CVWDEQFF,TGCGTTTGGGATGAGCAGTTCTTC
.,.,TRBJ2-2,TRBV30,CAWEVGGNTGELFF,TGTGCCTGGGAAGTAGGGGGGAACACCGGGGAGCTGTTTTTT
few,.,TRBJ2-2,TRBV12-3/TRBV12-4,CASTPGRANTGELFF,TGTGCCAGCACCCCCGGTAGGGCGAACACCGGGGAGCTGTTTTTT
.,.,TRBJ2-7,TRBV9,CASSVNWGHGYEQYF,TGTGCCAGCAGCGTAAATTGGGGACATGGTTACGAGCAGTACTTC
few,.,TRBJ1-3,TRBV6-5,CASSYSTVPGNTIYF,TGTGCCAGCAGTTACTCGACGGTCCCTGGAAACACCATATATTTT
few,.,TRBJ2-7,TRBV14,CASSPTGEGRHPYEQYF,TGTGCCAGCAGCCCCACCGGCGAGGGGAGGCACCCCTACGAGCAGTACTTC
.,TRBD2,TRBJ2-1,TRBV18,CASSPTGLAGHNEQFF,TGTGCCAGCTCACCGACAGGACTAGCGGGACACAATGAGCAGTTCTTC
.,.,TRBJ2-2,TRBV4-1,CASSGGTGGELFF,TGCGCCAGCAGCGGGGGGACCGGCGGGGAGCTGTTTTTT
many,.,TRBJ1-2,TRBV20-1,CSASIGAARGGYGYTF,TGCAGTGCTAGTATCGGCGCCGCCAGGGGAGGGTATGGCTACACCTTC
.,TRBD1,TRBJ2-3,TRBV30,CAWSLGQGGDTDTQYF,TGTGCCTGGAGTCTCGGACAGGGAGGCGACACAGATACGCAGTATTTT
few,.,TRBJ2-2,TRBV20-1,CSAQNTGELFF,TGCAGTGCTCAGAACACCGGGGAGCTGTTTTTT
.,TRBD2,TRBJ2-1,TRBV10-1,CASRAGTSGKDEQFF,TGCGCCAGCAGGGCCGGGACTAGCGGGAAGGATGAGCAGTTCTTC
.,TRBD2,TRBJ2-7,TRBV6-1,CASKTGGEQYF,TGTGCCAGCAAAACGGGGGGGGAGCAGTACTTC
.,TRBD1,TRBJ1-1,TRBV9,CASSFSDRAAEAFF,TGTGCCAGCAGCTTCTCCGACAGGGCCGCTGAAGCTTTCTTT
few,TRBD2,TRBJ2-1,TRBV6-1,CASSEFTSGAYNEQFF,TGTGCCAGCAGTGAATTCACGAGCGGGGCCTACAATGAGCAGTTCTTC
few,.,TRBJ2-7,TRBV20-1,CSARAKNRDDYEQYF,TGCAGTGCTAGAGCGAAGAATCGGGACGACTACGAGCAGTACTTC
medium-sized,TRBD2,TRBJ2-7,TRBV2,CASSLTSGRDYEQYF,TGTGCCAGCAGTTTGACTAGCGGGAGGGACTACGAGCAGTACTTC
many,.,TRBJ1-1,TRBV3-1,CASSPLQARSNTEAFF,TGTGCCAGCAGTCCACTTCAGGCGCGATCGAACACTGAAGCTTTCTTT
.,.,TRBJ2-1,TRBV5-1,CASSFGNDGRSYNEQFF,TGCGCCAGCAGCTTTGGTAACGACGGCCGCTCCTACAATGAGCAGTTCTTC
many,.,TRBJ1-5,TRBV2,CASSEMGGLSNQPQHF,TGTGCCAGCAGTGAAATGGGGGGCTTGAGCAATCAGCCCCAGCATTTT
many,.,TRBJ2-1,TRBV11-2,CASSSLGNEQFF,TGTGCCAGCAGCTCATTAGGTAATGAGCAGTTCTTC
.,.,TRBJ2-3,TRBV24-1,CASSEAGPDTQYF,TGTGCCAGCAGCGAAGCTGGGCCCGATACGCAGTATTTT
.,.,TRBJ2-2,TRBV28,CASGRTGYHTGELFF,TGTGCCAGCGGGAGGACAGGATACCACACCGGGGAGCTGTTTTTT
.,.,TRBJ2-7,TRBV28,CASSDPGFRGYEQYF,TGTGCCAGCAGTGATCCGGGATTTCGGGGATACGAGCAGTACTTC
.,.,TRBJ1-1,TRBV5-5,CASSARQEAFF,TGTGCCAGCAGCGCCCGACAGGAAGCTTTCTTT
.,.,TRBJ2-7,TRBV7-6,CASSLVWDEQYF,TGTGCCAGCAGCTTAGTTTGGGATGAGCAGTACTTC
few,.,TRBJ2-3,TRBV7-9,CASSSLWRNTDTQYF,TGTGCCAGCAGCTCCCTCTGGCGAAACACAGATACGCAGTATTTT
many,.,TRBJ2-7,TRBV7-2,CASSSWTPYEQYF,TGTGCCAGCAGCTCCTGGACACCATACGAGCAGTACTTC
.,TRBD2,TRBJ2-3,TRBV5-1,CASSIRLAGLTDTQYF,TGCGCCAGCAGCATAAGACTAGCGGGCCTCACAGATACGCAGTATTTT
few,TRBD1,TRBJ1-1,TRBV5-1,CASRIGQGATRANTEAFF,TGCGCCAGCCGCATTGGACAGGGCGCCACCCGGGCCAACACTGAAGCTTTCTTT